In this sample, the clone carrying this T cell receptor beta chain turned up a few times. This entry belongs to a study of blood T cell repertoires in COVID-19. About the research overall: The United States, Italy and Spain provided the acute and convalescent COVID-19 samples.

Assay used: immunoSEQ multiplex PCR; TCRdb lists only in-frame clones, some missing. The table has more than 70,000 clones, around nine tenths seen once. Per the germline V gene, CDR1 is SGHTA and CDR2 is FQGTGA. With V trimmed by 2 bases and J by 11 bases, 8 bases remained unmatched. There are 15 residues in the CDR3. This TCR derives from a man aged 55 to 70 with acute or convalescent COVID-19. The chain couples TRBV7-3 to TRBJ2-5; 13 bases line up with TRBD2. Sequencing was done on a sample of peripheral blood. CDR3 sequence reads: CASSLGLAGAEGQYF. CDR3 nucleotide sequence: TGTGCCAGCAGCTTAGGACTAGCGGGAGCCGAGGGGCAGTACTTC.